One sample yielded the 26 T cell receptor beta chains listed below, sequenced in a study of CD8 T cells in ankylosing spondylitis. TCRdb processed the 5' RACE reads anew with MiXCR; each CDR3 protein has one entry. Here the sample spans about 240,000 distinct CDR3 sequences, roughly 8.6% being singletons. Material: blood, either unsorted or a sorted T cell fraction (not recorded which). These receptors all come from a male donor with ankylosing spondylitis or in good health (not recorded which).

Comment on this clonotype: A read error may explain this, as a much larger clone is one base away. The chain is built from TRBV20-1 and TRBJ2-1, with 9 bases matching TRBD2. The CDR3 has 16 amino acids. CDR1 and CDR2 (germline): DFQATT, SNEGSKA (reference sequence). The CDR3 DNA follows: TGCTGTGCTCCATCCCTAGCGGGGAACTCCTACAATGAGCAGTTCTTC. Its protein product is CCAPSLAGNSYNEQFF.

The table lists this clonotype with many counts. V usage is TRBV25-1 and J usage is TRBJ2-1; 11 bases align to TRBD2. The CDR3 is 15 residues long. Germline V gene data show CDR1 as MGHDK and CDR2 as SYGVNS. The junction had 8 bases not matched to a gene; V was cut back by 6 bases and J by 7 bases. CDR3 region: CASRATSGRANEQFF. Here the CDR3 DNA reads TGTGCCAGCAGGGCTACTAGCGGGAGAGCAAATGAGCAGTTCTTC. Full variable domain (rest looked up from reference TRBV25-1 and TRBJ2-1): EADIYQTPRYLVIGTGKKITLECSQTMGHDKMYWYQQDPGMELHLIHYSYGVNSTEKGDLSSESTVSRIRTEHFPLTLESARPSHTSQYLCASRATSGRANEQFFGPGTRLTVL.

This clonotype was seen ten or more times. The chain employs TRBV20-1 and TRBJ2-1, with no clear D. Germline-derived CDR1 and CDR2 are DFQATT and SNEGSKA (reference sequence). Deletions cut 6 bases from V and 4 bases from J, with 19 bases between. The CDR3 spans 15 residues. The CDR3 loop reads CSALTGAQAYNEQFF. In DNA form, the CDR3 reads TGCAGTGCGTTGACCGGAGCCCAGGCTTACAATGAGCAGTTCTTC.

Ten or more counts support this clonotype. The chain links TRBV20-1 to TRBJ2-7; perhaps TRBD1 as D (6 bases). Per germline, CDR1 DFQATT and CDR2 SNEGSKA (reference sequence). CDR3 length equals 12 residues. V dropped 7 bases and J dropped 6 bases, with 16 bases sitting between them. CDR3 coding DNA: TGCAGTGTAGGCCAGGGGATTTTCGAGCAGTACTTC. Protein sequence: CSVGQGIFEQYF.

This clonotype appeared a few times. This chain connects TRBV20-1 to TRBJ1-5; D is possibly TRBD1 (6 bases). This CDR3 is 14 amino acids long. Trimming removed 3 bases at V and 7 bases at J, with 16 bases between. Germline assignment: CDR1 DFQATT and CDR2 SNEGSKA (reference sequence). CDR3 sequence reads: CSASSTGGGQPQHF. The CDR3 DNA reads TGCAGTGCTAGCAGCACCGGGGGCGGGCAGCCCCAGCATTTT.

This clonotype has at least ten counts. The V call is TRBV5-6, the J call TRBJ2-2; D uncertain. V dropped 0 bases and J dropped 2 bases, with 11 bases sitting between them. The germline CDR1 and CDR2 sequences are SGHDT and YYEEEE. This CDR3 contains 16 residues. CDR3 nucleotide sequence: TGTGCCAGCAGCTTGGCCGGTTTAGTCAACACCGGGGAGCTGTTTTTT. Protein sequence: CASSLAGLVNTGELFF.

This clonotype was seen ten or more times. The chain uses TRBV29-1 and TRBJ1-1; D is uncertain. CDR3 length equals 12 residues. V lost 5 bases and J 3 bases, leaving 10 bases between the germline ends. Germline CDR1 is SQVTM and CDR2 is ANQGSEA. Here the CDR3 DNA reads TGCAGCGTTCGGATTGGAGACACTGAAGCTTTCTTT. Translating gives CSVRIGDTEAFF.

This clonotype was observed at least ten times. The rearrangement links TRBV20-1 to TRBJ2-3; no definite D call. The germline CDR1 and CDR2 sequences are DFQATT and SNEGSKA (reference sequence). The CDR3 sequence is 12 residues long. The V gene lost 6 bases and the J gene lost 1 base, with 8 bases spanning the gap. CDR3: CSAPDRTDTQYF. The CDR3 nucleotides read TGCAGTGCACCGGATCGCACAGATACGCAGTATTTT.

This clonotype showed up many times. V usage is TRBV12-3 or TRBV12-4 and J usage is TRBJ2-7; D may be TRBD1 (5 bases). The CDR3 length is 13 residues. The germline V and J ends were trimmed by 3 bases and 7 bases, with 13 bases remaining between them. DNA for the CDR3: TGTGCCAGCAGTTTTGTAGGGGAATCTGAGCAGTACTTC. This encodes CASSFVGESEQYF.

This clonotype has a count of ten or more. The chain employs TRBV20-1 and TRBJ1-1; TRBD1 matches at 8 bases. This CDR3 is built from 13 residues. Trimming cost V 2 bases and J 4 bases; bases outside gene matches: 3. CDR1 is DFQATT and CDR2 is SNEGSKA in the germline V gene (reference sequence). CDR3 coding DNA: TGCAGTGCTAGACAGGGGGCGGGCACTGAAGCTTTCTTT. This codes for CSARQGAGTEAFF.

This clonotype was counted ten times or more. V is TRBV20-1 and J is TRBJ2-4, with 7 bases lining up with TRBD1. Germline V gene data show CDR1 as DFQATT and CDR2 as SNEGSKA (reference sequence). The CDR3 length is 15 residues. The V segment lost 2 bases and the J segment 3 bases; nucleotides outside the gene matches: 7. The DNA for the CDR3 is TGCAGTGCTAGACCGCAGGGGGAAGTCAAAAACATTCAGTACTTC. Amino acids: CSARPQGEVKNIQYF.

The V call is TRBV7-2, the J call TRBJ2-7; 8 bases align to TRBD2. CDR1 is SGHTA and CDR2 is FQGNSA in the germline V gene. J gave up 3 bases and V 2 bases, and 6 bases lay outside the gene matches. This CDR3 region has 15 residues. The CDR3, as DNA: TGTGCCAGCAGCTTAAGGGCTAGCGGGTACTACGAGCAGTACTTC. This translates into CASSLRASGYYEQYF.

This clonotype was observed many times. J is TRBJ2-2 and V is TRBV12-3 or TRBV12-4; D gene ambiguous. V was clipped by 5 bases and J by 7 bases, with 14 bases between them. This CDR3 is built from 14 residues. The CDR3 loop is CASSPSPRGGELFF. The DNA for the CDR3 is TGTGCCAGCAGTCCAAGTCCCCGCGGCGGGGAGCTGTTTTTT.

This clonotype has only a few counts. This chain links TRBV7-9 with TRBJ2-5; 7 bases are a match to TRBD1. The CDR3 covers 17 residues. Germline values: CDR1 SEHNR, CDR2 FQNEAQ (reference sequence). The V segment lost 5 bases and the J segment 3 bases; nucleotides outside the gene matches: 15. The DNA of the CDR3 is TGTGCCAGCAGCCTTCGCCCCGGACAGGAGATTGAAGAGACCCAGTACTTC. This encodes CASSLRPGQEIEETQYF.

This clonotype was seen ten or more times. This chain connects TRBV27 to TRBJ2-1, with D tentatively TRBD1 or TRBD2 (5 bases each). V was pared by 7 bases and J by 5 bases, with 15 bases between. CDR3 length: 14 residues. Germline CDR1 is MNHEY and CDR2 is SMNVEV (reference sequence). The CDR3 reads CASTKRRGHNEQFF. In DNA, the CDR3 is TGTGCCAGCACGAAAAGACGGGGCCACAATGAGCAGTTCTTC.

This clonotype was found many times. The chain joins TRBV4-1 to TRBJ1-1; maybe TRBD1 (5 bases). Germline V lookup: CDR1 MGHRA, CDR2 YSYEKL. This CDR3 region has 14 residues. The V end was cut by 4 bases, the J end by 2 bases, with 11 bases between. In DNA, the CDR3 is TGCGCCAGCAGCCGTGAAGGGACTAACACTGAAGCTTTCTTT. Its protein product is CASSREGTNTEAFF.

This clonotype showed up many times. The chain couples TRBV12-3 or TRBV12-4 to TRBJ2-2; 9 bases match TRBD1. The CDR3 loop spans 14 amino acids. Germline trimming cut 6 bases from V and 6 bases from J; bases unmatched to any gene: 5. This CDR3 reads CASSRDRDAGELFF. In nucleotides, the CDR3 is TGTGCCAGCAGCCGGGACAGGGACGCCGGGGAGCTGTTTTTT.

This clonotype was seen repeatedly, ten times or more. The V call is TRBV10-3, the J call TRBJ2-5; TRBD1 matches at 10 bases. J lost 5 bases, V lost 4 bases, and 13 bases had no gene match. The germline V gene encodes CDR1 ENHRY and CDR2 SYGVKD. This CDR3 has 17 amino acids. The chain's CDR3 is CAISAGTGAPIGETQYF. CDR3 in DNA: TGTGCCATCAGTGCCGGGACAGGGGCTCCTATTGGGGAGACCCAGTACTTC.

This clonotype was seen many times. The genes are TRBV12-3 or TRBV12-4 and TRBJ2-1, with D hard to call. Trimming stripped 6 bases from V and 2 bases from J, with 14 bases between. The CDR3 consists of 15 residues. This CDR3 is CASSPGSGPYNEQFF. CDR3 bases: TGTGCCAGCAGCCCCGGTTCGGGTCCCTACAATGAGCAGTTCTTC.

This clonotype was detected ten times or more. This chain uses TRBV6-1 with TRBJ1-1, with D possibly TRBD1 on 5 matching bases. V was pared by 7 bases and J by 3 bases, with 12 bases between. Germline assignment: CDR1 MNHNS and CDR2 SASEGT. This CDR3 comprises 13 residues. The chain's CDR3 is CASMVMGDTEAFF. The CDR3 nucleotides read TGTGCCAGCATGGTGATGGGGGACACTGAAGCTTTCTTT.

There are many counts of this clonotype. V gene TRBV12-3 or TRBV12-4 combines with J gene TRBJ1-3, with D maybe TRBD1 (6 bases). The V end was cut by 6 bases, the J end by 0 bases, with 9 bases between. The CDR3 extends over 14 amino acids. CDR3 nucleotide sequence: TGTGCCAGCAGCGAGGGGGTCTCTGGAAACACCATATATTTT. Its translation is CASSEGVSGNTIYF.

The chain uses TRBV30 and TRBJ1-2; perhaps TRBD1 as D (6 bases). CDR1 and CDR2 from the germline V gene are GTSNPN and SVGIG (reference sequence). This CDR3 contains 13 residues. Trimming removed 7 bases from V and 1 base from J, with 13 bases in between. The CDR3 sequence is CALRRDNNYGYTF. CDR3 DNA sequence: TGTGCCTTGAGAAGGGACAATAACTATGGCTACACCTTC.

The chain uses TRBV7-9 and TRBJ2-1, with D possibly being TRBD1 or TRBD2 (5 bases each). This CDR3 is 15 amino acids long. The germline CDR1 and CDR2 sequences are SEHNR and FQNEAQ (reference sequence). Trimming took 3 bases from V and 4 from J, leaving 13 bases between them. The CDR3 DNA follows: TGTGCCAGCAGCTTCTCCGGGACGTATTACAATGAGCAGTTCTTC. Its protein product is CASSFSGTYYNEQFF.

This clonotype has a handful of counts. The gene calls are TRBV30 and TRBJ1-1, with D possibly TRBD1 on 6 matching bases. The germline V gene has CDR1 GTSNPN and CDR2 SVGIG (reference sequence). V gave up 8 bases and J gave up 3 bases, with 16 bases separating them. The CDR3 runs to 13 residues. The CDR3 loop is CAAEPGADTEAFF. For the CDR3, the DNA is TGTGCCGCCGAGCCGGGGGCGGACACTGAAGCTTTCTTT.

This clonotype was counted at least ten times. The chain couples TRBV10-3 to TRBJ2-3; 8 bases map to TRBD2. The CDR3 loop spans 16 amino acids. Trimming cost V 3 bases and J 3 bases; bases outside gene matches: 8. The germline V gene has CDR1 ENHRY and CDR2 SYGVKD. CDR3 DNA: TGTGCCATCAGTGATTTAAGCCGGGGGGGGACAGATACGCAGTATTTT. It codes for CAISDLSRGGTDTQYF.

This clonotype was detected ten times or more. The chain employs TRBV7-2 and TRBJ2-7; maybe TRBD1 (5 bases). CDR1 SGHTA and CDR2 FQGNSA come from the germline V gene. The CDR3 is 15 amino acids. Trimming took off 1 base at V and 2 bases at J, with 12 bases between the two ends. CDR3: CASSLVGLRAYEQYF. Written as DNA, the CDR3 is TGTGCCAGCAGCTTAGTGGGGCTTAGGGCCTACGAGCAGTACTTC. Complete variable domain (other parts from reference TRBV7-2 and TRBJ2-7): GAGVSQSPSNKVTEKGKDVELRCDPISGHTALYWYRQSLGQGLEFLIYFQGNSAPDKSGLPSDRFSAERTGGSVSTLTIQRTQQEDSAVYLCASSLVGLRAYEQYFGPGTRLTVT.